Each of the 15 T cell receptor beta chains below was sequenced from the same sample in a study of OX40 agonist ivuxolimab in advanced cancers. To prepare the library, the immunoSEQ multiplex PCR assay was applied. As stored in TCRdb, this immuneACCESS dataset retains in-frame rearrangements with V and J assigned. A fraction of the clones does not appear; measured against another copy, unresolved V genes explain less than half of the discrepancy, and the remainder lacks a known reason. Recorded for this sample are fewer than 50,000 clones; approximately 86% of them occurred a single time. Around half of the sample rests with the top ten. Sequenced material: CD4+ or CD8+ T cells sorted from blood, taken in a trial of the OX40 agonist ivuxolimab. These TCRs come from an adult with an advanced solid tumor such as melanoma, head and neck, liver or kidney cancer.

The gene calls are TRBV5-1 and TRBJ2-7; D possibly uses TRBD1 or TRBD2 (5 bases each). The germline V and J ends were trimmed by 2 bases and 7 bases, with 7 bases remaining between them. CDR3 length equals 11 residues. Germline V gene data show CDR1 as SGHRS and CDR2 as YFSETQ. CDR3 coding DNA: TGCGCCAGCAGCTTTGAGGGGGAGCAGTACTTC. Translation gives CASSFEGEQYF.

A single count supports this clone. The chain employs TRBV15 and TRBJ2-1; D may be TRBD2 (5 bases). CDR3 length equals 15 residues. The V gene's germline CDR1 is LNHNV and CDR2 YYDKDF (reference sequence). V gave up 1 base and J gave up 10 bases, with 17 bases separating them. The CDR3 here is CATSRVSGLVGEQFF. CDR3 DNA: TGTGCCACCAGCAGAGTATCCGGACTGGTCGGGGAGCAGTTCTTC.

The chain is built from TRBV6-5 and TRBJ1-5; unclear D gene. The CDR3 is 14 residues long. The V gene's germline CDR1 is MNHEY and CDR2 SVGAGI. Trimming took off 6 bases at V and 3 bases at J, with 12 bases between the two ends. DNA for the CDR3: TGTGCCAGCAGCATCCGGGCCCTCAATCAGCCCCAGCATTTT. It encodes CASSIRALNQPQHF.

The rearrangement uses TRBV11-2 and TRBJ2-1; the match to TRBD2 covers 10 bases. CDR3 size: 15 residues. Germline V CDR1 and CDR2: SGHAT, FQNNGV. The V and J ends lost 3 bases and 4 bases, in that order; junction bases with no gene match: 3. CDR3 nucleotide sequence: TGTGCCAGCAGCTTTACTAGCGGGACGTACAATGAGCAGTTCTTC. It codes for CASSFTSGTYNEQFF.

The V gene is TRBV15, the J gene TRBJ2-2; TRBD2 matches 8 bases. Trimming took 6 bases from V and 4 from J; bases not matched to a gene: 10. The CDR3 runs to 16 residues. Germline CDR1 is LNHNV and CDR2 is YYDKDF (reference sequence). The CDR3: CATSPGGAGSTGELFF. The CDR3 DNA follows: TGTGCCACCAGTCCCGGGGGGGCAGGGAGCACCGGGGAGCTGTTTTTT.

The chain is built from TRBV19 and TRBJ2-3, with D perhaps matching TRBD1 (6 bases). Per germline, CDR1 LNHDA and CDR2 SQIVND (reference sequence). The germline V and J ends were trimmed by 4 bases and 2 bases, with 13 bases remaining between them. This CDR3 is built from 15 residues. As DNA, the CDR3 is TGTGCCAGTAGTACCGGACGGGGACACACAGATACGCAGTATTTT. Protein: CASSTGRGHTDTQYF.

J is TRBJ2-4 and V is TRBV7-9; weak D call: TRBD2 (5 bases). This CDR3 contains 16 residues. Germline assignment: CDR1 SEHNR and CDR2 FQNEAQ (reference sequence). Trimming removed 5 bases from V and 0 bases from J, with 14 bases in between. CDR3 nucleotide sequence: TGTGCCAGCAGCGCCCGGACTGATCTAGCCAAAAACATTCAGTACTTC. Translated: CASSARTDLAKNIQYF.

The CDR3 region is CASSTGQQGNTIYF. The CDR3 DNA reads as TGTGCCAGCAGTACAGGACAGCAGGGAAACACCATATATTTT. The chain has TRBV28 and TRBJ1-3; tentatively, D is TRBD1 (6 bases). This CDR3 is built from 14 residues. CDR1 MDHEN and CDR2 SYDVKM come from the germline V gene. The V gene lost 5 bases and the J gene lost 4 bases, with 12 bases spanning the gap.

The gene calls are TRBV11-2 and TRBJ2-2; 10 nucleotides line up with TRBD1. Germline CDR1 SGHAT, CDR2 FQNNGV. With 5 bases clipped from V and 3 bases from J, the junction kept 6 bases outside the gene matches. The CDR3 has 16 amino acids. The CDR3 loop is CASSAGDRGYTGELFF. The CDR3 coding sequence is TGTGCCAGCAGCGCGGGGGACAGGGGTTACACCGGGGAGCTGTTTTTT.

CDR3 coding DNA: TGCGCCAGCAGCCAAGATCTAGGGGCTTCAGGCTATGGCTACACCTTC. Protein product: CASSQDLGASGYGYTF. V gene TRBV4-1 combines with J gene TRBJ1-2, with D tentatively TRBD1 (5 bases). Germline V gene data show CDR1 as MGHRA and CDR2 as YSYEKL. Trimming stripped 0 bases from V and 4 bases from J, with 15 bases between. This CDR3 has 16 residues.

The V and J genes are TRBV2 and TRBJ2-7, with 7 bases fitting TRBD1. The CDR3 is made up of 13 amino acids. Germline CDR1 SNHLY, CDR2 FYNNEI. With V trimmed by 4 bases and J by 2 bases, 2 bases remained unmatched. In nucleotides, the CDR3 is TGTGCCAGCAGTGCGGGACAGACCTACGAGCAGTACTTC. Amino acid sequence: CASSAGQTYEQYF.

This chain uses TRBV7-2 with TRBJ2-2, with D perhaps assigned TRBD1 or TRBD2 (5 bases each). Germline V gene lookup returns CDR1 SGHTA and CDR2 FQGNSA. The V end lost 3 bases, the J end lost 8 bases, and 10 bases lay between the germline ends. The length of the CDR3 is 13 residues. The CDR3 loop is CASSFQGEGELFF. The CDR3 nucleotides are TGTGCCAGCAGCTTCCAAGGGGAGGGGGAGCTGTTTTTT.

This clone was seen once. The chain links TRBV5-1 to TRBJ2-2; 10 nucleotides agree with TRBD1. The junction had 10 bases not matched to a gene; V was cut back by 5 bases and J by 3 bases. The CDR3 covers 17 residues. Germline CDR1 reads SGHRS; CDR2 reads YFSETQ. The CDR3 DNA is TGCGCCAGCAGTCGCAGGAGGACAGGGGGAGACACCGGGGAGCTGTTTTTT. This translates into CASSRRRTGGDTGELFF.

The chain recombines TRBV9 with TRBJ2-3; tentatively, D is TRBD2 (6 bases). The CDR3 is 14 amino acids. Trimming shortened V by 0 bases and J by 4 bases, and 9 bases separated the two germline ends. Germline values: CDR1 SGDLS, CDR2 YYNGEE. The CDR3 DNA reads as TGTGCCAGCAGCGTAGGCGGGATACCAGATACGCAGTATTTT. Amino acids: CASSVGGIPDTQYF.

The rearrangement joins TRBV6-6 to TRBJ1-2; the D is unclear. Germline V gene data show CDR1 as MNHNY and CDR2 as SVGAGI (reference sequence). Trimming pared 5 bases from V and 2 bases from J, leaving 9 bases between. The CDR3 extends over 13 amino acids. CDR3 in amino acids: CASSGGVNYGYTF. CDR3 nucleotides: TGTGCCAGCAGTGGCGGGGTAAACTATGGCTACACCTTC.